This T cell receptor (beta chain) was retrieved from a study of T cell responses to AZD1222 COVID-19 vaccine. The study's findings and limits: Spike-specific TCR repertoires showed rising breadth and depth after two AZD1222 doses.

Clones were sequenced by immunoSEQ multiplex PCR, and TCRdb holds only the in-frame ones, with some missing. The sample has 150,000 to 250,000 clones; 90% to 95% are singletons. Per the germline V gene, CDR1 is MNHEY and CDR2 is SMNVEV (reference sequence). V shed 6 bases and J shed 0 bases, with 11 bases lying between them. The CDR3 sequence is 14 residues long. A word on this clone: What it recognizes is unknown.

The source is an adult who received the AZD1222 COVID-19 vaccine. This material consisted of peripheral blood, taken 28 days after the second AZD1222 dose. V and J are TRBV27 and TRBJ1-1; no clear D. CDR3 sequence (DNA): TGTGCCAGCAGGGCCACCCCGTTGAACACTGAAGCTTTCTTT. It codes for CASRATPLNTEAFF.